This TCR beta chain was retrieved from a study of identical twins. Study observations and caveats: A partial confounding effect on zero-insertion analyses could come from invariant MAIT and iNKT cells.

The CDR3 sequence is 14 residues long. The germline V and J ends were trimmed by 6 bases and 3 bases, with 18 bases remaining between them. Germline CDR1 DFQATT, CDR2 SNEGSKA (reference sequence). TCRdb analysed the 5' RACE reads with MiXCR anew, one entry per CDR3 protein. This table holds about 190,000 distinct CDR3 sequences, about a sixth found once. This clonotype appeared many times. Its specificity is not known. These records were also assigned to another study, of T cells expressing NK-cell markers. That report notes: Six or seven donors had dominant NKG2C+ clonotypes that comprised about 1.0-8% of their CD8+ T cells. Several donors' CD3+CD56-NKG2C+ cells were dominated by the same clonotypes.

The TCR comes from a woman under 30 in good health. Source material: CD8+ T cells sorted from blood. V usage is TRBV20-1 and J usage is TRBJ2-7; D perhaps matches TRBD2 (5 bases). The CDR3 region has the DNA TGCAGTGCCAGGAGCCGGGATGAACTCTACGAGCAGTACTTC. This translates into CSARSRDELYEQYF.